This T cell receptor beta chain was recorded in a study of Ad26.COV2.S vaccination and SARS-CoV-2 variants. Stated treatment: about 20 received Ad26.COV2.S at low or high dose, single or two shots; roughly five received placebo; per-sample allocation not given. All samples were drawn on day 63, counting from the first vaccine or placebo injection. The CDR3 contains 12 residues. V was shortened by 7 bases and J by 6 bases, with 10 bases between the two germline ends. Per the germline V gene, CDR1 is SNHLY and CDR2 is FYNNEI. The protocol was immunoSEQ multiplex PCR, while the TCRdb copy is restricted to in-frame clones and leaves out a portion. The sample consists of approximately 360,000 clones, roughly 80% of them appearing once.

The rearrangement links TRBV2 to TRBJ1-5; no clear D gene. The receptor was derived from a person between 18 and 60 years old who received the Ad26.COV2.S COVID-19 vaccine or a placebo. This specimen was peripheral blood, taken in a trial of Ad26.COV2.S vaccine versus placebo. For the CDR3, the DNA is TGTGCCAGCAAAGGACCCGCTCAGCCCCAGCATTTT. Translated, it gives CASKGPAQPQHF.